This T cell receptor beta chain was found in a study of Ad26.COV2.S vaccination and SARS-CoV-2 variants. Clones were read by immunoSEQ multiplex PCR, and TCRdb kept only the in-frame ones, dropping some. In the table there are about 390,000 clones, around 85% of which are singletons. Trimming removed 5 bases from V and 6 bases from J; junction bases left unmatched: 12. The CDR3 runs to 16 residues. The V gene's germline CDR1 is SEHNR and CDR2 FQNEAQ (reference sequence). The treatment was: over 15 received Ad26.COV2.S at low or high dose, single or two shots; roughly five received placebo; per-sample allocation not given. Material that was analyzed had been drawn on day 63 after the first vaccine or placebo injection.

V is TRBV7-9 and J is TRBJ2-7; 11 bases are shared with TRBD2. The sequence was collected from a person between 18 and 65 years old who received the Ad26.COV2.S COVID-19 vaccine or a placebo. This sample comprised peripheral blood, obtained in a trial of Ad26.COV2.S vaccine versus placebo. The CDR3, as DNA: TGTGCCAGCAGCCGAACTAGCGGGGGAAATCTCGGCGAGCAGTACTTC. It yields the protein CASSRTSGGNLGEQYF.